This T cell receptor beta chain stems from a study of blood T cell repertoires in COVID-19. Per the original data handling: Researchers report that nucleated cell counts were estimated from reference gene primer amplification. Only in-frame clones appear in the TCRdb table, and some are missing; sequencing was by immunoSEQ multiplex PCR. From that table come the V and J calls and clone size; the DNA was used to work out D and trimming. The profile shows roughly 120,000 clones, about nine tenths of them singletons. The CDR3 totals 15 residues. Per germline, CDR1 LGHNA and CDR2 YNFKEQ. V was trimmed by 3 bases and J by 2 bases, leaving 11 bases between them.

The sequenced sample was peripheral blood. The receptor was isolated from a human donor with active COVID-19. The donor label of this sample is uncertain. This sequence joins TRBV4-2 and TRBJ1-5, with D perhaps TRBD1 (6 bases). The CDR3 region has the DNA TGTGCCAGCAGCCAGACAGCAGGGGGCAATCAGCCCCAGCATTTT. It encodes CASSQTAGGNQPQHF.